Listed below are T cell receptor beta chains from one sample, sequenced in a study of cytomegalovirus exposure and HLA in healthy donors. The table came from immunoSEQ multiplex PCR; TCRdb's copy has only in-frame clones and leaves some out. The sample has 50,000 to 65,000 clones; about 96% are singletons. Sequencing was done on a sample of PBMCs. Every receptor here comes from a woman between 18 and 29 years old in good health and CMV-seronegative. Each CDR3 is given with its conserved first and last residue. Fields, in order: J gene, D gene, V gene, clone size, CDR3 protein, CDR3 DNA. The D gene is left open where the match is weak. A row's size may be missing; if present it is once, few, many or a size class.

J gene: TRBJ1-2
D gene: .
V gene: TRBV28
clone size: .
CDR3 protein: CASSPGYGYTF
CDR3 DNA: TGTGCCAGCAGTCCGGGGTATGGCTACACCTTC

J gene: TRBJ1-4
D gene: .
V gene: TRBV13
clone size: .
CDR3 protein: CASSPRVATNEKLFF
CDR3 DNA: TGTGCCAGCAGCCCCAGGGTGGCAACTAATGAAAAACTGTTTTTT

J gene: TRBJ2-5
D gene: .
V gene: TRBV6-6
clone size: .
CDR3 protein: CASSHGGAQYF
CDR3 DNA: TGTGCCAGCAGCCACGGGGGTGCTCAGTACTTC

J gene: TRBJ2-7
D gene: .
V gene: TRBV7-6
clone size: .
CDR3 protein: CASSPRGYEQYF
CDR3 DNA: TGTGCCAGTAGCCCCCGCGGCTACGAGCAGTACTTC

J gene: TRBJ1-1
D gene: TRBD1
V gene: TRBV6-7
clone size: .
CDR3 protein: CASIGGTGATNPEAFF
CDR3 DNA: TGTGCCAGCATCGGAGGGACAGGGGCAACAAACCCTGAAGCTTTCTTT

J gene: TRBJ2-3
D gene: TRBD2
V gene: TRBV28
clone size: .
CDR3 protein: CASSFPPLAGAGTDTQYF
CDR3 DNA: TGTGCCAGCAGTTTCCCCCCACTAGCGGGAGCCGGCACAGATACGCAGTATTTT

J gene: TRBJ2-7
D gene: .
V gene: TRBV5-6
clone size: .
CDR3 protein: CASSLYNLWGHSYEQYF
CDR3 DNA: TGTGCCAGCAGCTTGTACAATCTATGGGGCCATTCCTACGAGCAGTACTTC

J gene: TRBJ1-3
D gene: TRBD1
V gene: TRBV18
clone size: .
CDR3 protein: CASSPRTGNSGNTIYF
CDR3 DNA: TGTGCCAGCTCACCTAGGACAGGGAACTCTGGAAACACCATATATTTT

J gene: TRBJ2-7
D gene: TRBD1
V gene: TRBV19
clone size: once
CDR3 protein: CASSTTQGASYEQYF
CDR3 DNA: TGTGCCAGTAGCACCACACAGGGGGCGTCCTACGAGCAGTACTTC

J gene: TRBJ2-5
D gene: TRBD2
V gene: TRBV28
clone size: .
CDR3 protein: CATQQAGGPETQYF
CDR3 DNA: TGTGCCACCCAACAAGCGGGGGGGCCAGAGACCCAGTACTTC

J gene: TRBJ2-5
D gene: .
V gene: TRBV4-3
clone size: .
CDR3 protein: CASSQDPGLGETQYF
CDR3 DNA: TGCGCCAGCAGCCAAGATCCGGGTCTTGGGGAGACCCAGTACTTC

J gene: TRBJ2-7
D gene: TRBD1
V gene: TRBV10-3
clone size: .
CDR3 protein: CAISERAGGYEQYF
CDR3 DNA: TGTGCCATCAGTGAGAGGGCAGGGGGTTACGAGCAGTACTTC

J gene: TRBJ2-3
D gene: TRBD2
V gene: TRBV5-6
clone size: .
CDR3 protein: CASSPGLAGVFIDTQYF
CDR3 DNA: TGTGCCAGCAGCCCGGGACTAGCGGGAGTTTTCATAGATACGCAGTATTTT

J gene: TRBJ2-3
D gene: TRBD1
V gene: TRBV10-3
clone size: .
CDR3 protein: CAIRKTGGPTDTQYF
CDR3 DNA: TGTGCCATCAGGAAGACAGGGGGGCCCACAGATACGCAGTATTTT

J gene: TRBJ2-7
D gene: .
V gene: TRBV28
clone size: .
CDR3 protein: CASHRGGYYEQYF
CDR3 DNA: TGTGCCAGCCACAGGGGGGGGTACTACGAGCAGTACTTC

J gene: TRBJ2-3
D gene: .
V gene: TRBV7-3
clone size: .
CDR3 protein: CASSLGWSGRTDTQYF
CDR3 DNA: TGTGCCAGCAGCTTAGGTTGGTCAGGGCGCACAGATACGCAGTATTTT

J gene: TRBJ1-2
D gene: .
V gene: TRBV29-1
clone size: .
CDR3 protein: CSVEGPDTYGYTF
CDR3 DNA: TGCAGCGTTGAAGGTCCGGACACCTATGGCTACACCTTC

J gene: TRBJ1-2
D gene: TRBD1
V gene: TRBV5-6
clone size: .
CDR3 protein: CASSQTPGQGLSGYTF
CDR3 DNA: TGTGCCAGCAGCCAGACCCCGGGACAGGGGTTATCGGGCTACACCTTC

J gene: TRBJ1-4
D gene: .
V gene: TRBV7-9
clone size: .
CDR3 protein: CASSSGGTNEKLFF
CDR3 DNA: TGTGCCAGCAGCTCCGGGGGGACTAATGAAAAACTGTTTTTT

J gene: TRBJ2-7
D gene: TRBD1
V gene: TRBV5-6
clone size: .
CDR3 protein: CASTTQGQGAYEQYF
CDR3 DNA: TGTGCCAGCACCACGCAGGGACAGGGGGCCTACGAGCAGTACTTC

J gene: TRBJ1-5
D gene: TRBD1
V gene: TRBV7-2
clone size: .
CDR3 protein: CASSLVGTGGAQPQHF
CDR3 DNA: TGTGCCAGCAGCTTAGTAGGAACAGGGGGCGCGCAGCCCCAGCATTTT

J gene: TRBJ2-2
D gene: .
V gene: TRBV5-1
clone size: .
CDR3 protein: CASSLSPGDTGELFF
CDR3 DNA: TGCGCCAGCAGCTTGTCTCCGGGGGACACCGGGGAGCTGTTTTTT

J gene: TRBJ2-1
D gene: .
V gene: TRBV19
clone size: .
CDR3 protein: CASSPQGGLYNEQFF
CDR3 DNA: TGTGCCAGTAGTCCGCAGGGAGGCCTCTACAATGAGCAGTTCTTC

J gene: TRBJ2-1
D gene: TRBD1
V gene: TRBV10-3
clone size: .
CDR3 protein: CAISEHTDRGGTHDEQFF
CDR3 DNA: TGTGCCATCAGTGAACACACCGACAGGGGAGGCACACACGATGAGCAGTTCTTC

J gene: TRBJ1-2
D gene: TRBD1
V gene: TRBV19
clone size: few
CDR3 protein: CASSKGAKANYGYTF
CDR3 DNA: TGTGCCAGTAGCAAGGGGGCAAAAGCTAACTATGGCTACACCTTC

J gene: TRBJ2-7
D gene: .
V gene: TRBV19
clone size: .
CDR3 protein: CASSLFGNYEQYF
CDR3 DNA: TGTGCCAGTAGTTTGTTCGGGAACTACGAGCAGTACTTC

J gene: TRBJ2-3
D gene: TRBD2
V gene: TRBV29-1
clone size: .
CDR3 protein: CSVEGQTSRSTDTQYF
CDR3 DNA: TGCAGCGTTGAAGGGCAGACTAGCCGTAGCACAGATACGCAGTATTTT

J gene: TRBJ1-2
D gene: TRBD1
V gene: TRBV10-1
clone size: .
CDR3 protein: CAGPDRDRGYTF
CDR3 DNA: TGCGCCGGGCCGGACAGGGATCGTGGCTACACCTTC

J gene: TRBJ2-2
D gene: .
V gene: TRBV7-7
clone size: .
CDR3 protein: CASSLDGGNTGELFF
CDR3 DNA: TGTGCTAGCAGCTTAGATGGTGGCAACACCGGGGAGCTGTTTTTT

J gene: TRBJ2-1
D gene: .
V gene: TRBV15
clone size: .
CDR3 protein: CATSRDRRASRERGNEQFF
CDR3 DNA: TGTGCCACCAGCAGAGATAGGAGGGCTAGCAGGGAGAGGGGCAATGAGCAGTTCTTC

J gene: TRBJ2-3
D gene: TRBD1
V gene: TRBV28
clone size: .
CDR3 protein: CASSVLGTASTDTQYF
CDR3 DNA: TGTGCCAGCAGCGTGCTCGGGACAGCTAGCACAGATACGCAGTATTTT

J gene: TRBJ2-1
D gene: TRBD2
V gene: TRBV5-1
clone size: .
CDR3 protein: CASSLGPSGTYNEQFF
CDR3 DNA: TGCGCCAGCAGCTTGGGTCCCAGCGGGACTTACAATGAGCAGTTCTTC

J gene: TRBJ1-2
D gene: .
V gene: TRBV10-3
clone size: .
CDR3 protein: CAISERTGIYGYTF
CDR3 DNA: TGTGCCATCAGTGAGAGGACGGGGATCTATGGCTACACCTTC

J gene: TRBJ2-1
D gene: TRBD1
V gene: TRBV29-1
clone size: .
CDR3 protein: CSALGTEHSYNEQFF
CDR3 DNA: TGCAGCGCCCTAGGGACAGAGCACTCCTACAATGAGCAGTTCTTC

J gene: TRBJ1-2
D gene: TRBD1
V gene: TRBV6-5
clone size: .
CDR3 protein: CASSPGGNYGYTF
CDR3 DNA: TGTGCCAGCAGCCCAGGGGGGAACTATGGCTACACCTTC

J gene: TRBJ2-2
D gene: .
V gene: TRBV7-2
clone size: .
CDR3 protein: CASSFLTGELFF
CDR3 DNA: TGTGCCAGCAGCTTCCTTACCGGGGAGCTGTTTTTT

J gene: TRBJ1-2
D gene: TRBD1
V gene: TRBV6-5
clone size: .
CDR3 protein: CASSYLAGGLYGYTF
CDR3 DNA: TGTGCCAGCAGTTACTTGGCAGGGGGCCTCTATGGCTACACCTTC

J gene: TRBJ1-2
D gene: TRBD1
V gene: TRBV15
clone size: .
CDR3 protein: CATSRDRGNYGYTF
CDR3 DNA: TGTGCCACCAGCAGAGACAGGGGGAACTATGGCTACACCTTC

J gene: TRBJ1-2
D gene: .
V gene: TRBV4-3
clone size: .
CDR3 protein: CASSQDSPGTSRGYTF
CDR3 DNA: TGCGCCAGCAGCCAAGATTCACCGGGAACCTCCCGGGGCTACACCTTC

J gene: TRBJ2-5
D gene: .
V gene: TRBV7-2
clone size: once
CDR3 protein: CASSSSYQETQYF
CDR3 DNA: TGTGCCAGCAGCTCCTCGTACCAAGAGACCCAGTACTTC

J gene: TRBJ2-2
D gene: TRBD1
V gene: TRBV6-5
clone size: .
CDR3 protein: CASSAQGAVGELFF
CDR3 DNA: TGTGCCAGCAGTGCTCAGGGGGCCGTCGGGGAGCTGTTTTTT

J gene: TRBJ2-7
D gene: .
V gene: TRBV23-1
clone size: .
CDR3 protein: CASSQSWVDTRRYYYEQYF
CDR3 DNA: TGCGCCAGCAGTCAATCGTGGGTGGACACCAGAAGGTACTACTACGAGCAGTACTTC

J gene: TRBJ2-7
D gene: .
V gene: TRBV20-1
clone size: .
CDR3 protein: CSAPGDFEQYF
CDR3 DNA: TGCAGTGCCCCCGGGGATTTCGAGCAGTACTTC

J gene: TRBJ2-3
D gene: .
V gene: TRBV28
clone size: .
CDR3 protein: CASSPLAANTDTQYF
CDR3 DNA: TGTGCCAGCAGCCCACTCGCGGCGAACACAGATACGCAGTATTTT

J gene: TRBJ1-2
D gene: .
V gene: TRBV28
clone size: .
CDR3 protein: CASTQLRRGYTF
CDR3 DNA: TGTGCCAGCACCCAACTCCGGAGGGGCTACACCTTC

J gene: TRBJ2-3
D gene: TRBD2
V gene: TRBV30
clone size: .
CDR3 protein: CAWSGLAGATDTQYF
CDR3 DNA: TGTGCCTGGAGTGGTCTAGCGGGGGCGACAGATACGCAGTATTTT

J gene: TRBJ1-6
D gene: TRBD1
V gene: TRBV5-1
clone size: .
CDR3 protein: CASSLDRVDNSPLHF
CDR3 DNA: TGCGCCAGCAGCCTAGACAGGGTGGATAATTCACCCCTCCACTTT

J gene: TRBJ2-1
D gene: .
V gene: TRBV5-1
clone size: .
CDR3 protein: CASSPGGGGSDEQFF
CDR3 DNA: TGCGCCAGCAGCCCCGGCGGAGGCGGTTCGGATGAGCAGTTCTTC

J gene: TRBJ2-3
D gene: .
V gene: TRBV20-1
clone size: .
CDR3 protein: CSARGLDTQYF
CDR3 DNA: TGCAGTGCTAGAGGACTGGATACGCAGTATTTT

J gene: TRBJ2-1
D gene: TRBD2
V gene: TRBV2
clone size: .
CDR3 protein: CASSEVAGGPHEQFF
CDR3 DNA: TGTGCCAGCAGTGAGGTAGCGGGGGGCCCACATGAGCAGTTCTTC

J gene: TRBJ2-7
D gene: TRBD1
V gene: TRBV28
clone size: .
CDR3 protein: CASSSGMDRVPHEQYF
CDR3 DNA: TGTGCCAGCAGTAGTGGTATGGACAGGGTCCCCCACGAGCAGTACTTC

J gene: TRBJ2-1
D gene: TRBD2
V gene: TRBV27
clone size: .
CDR3 protein: CASSPGLPYNEQFF
CDR3 DNA: TGTGCCAGCAGCCCGGGACTACCCTACAATGAGCAGTTCTTC

J gene: TRBJ2-3
D gene: .
V gene: TRBV10-3
clone size: .
CDR3 protein: CAISQGGTQYF
CDR3 DNA: TGTGCCATCAGCCAGGGTGGCACGCAGTATTTT